The next 21 T cell receptor beta chains were all read from a single sample in a study of blood T cell repertoires in COVID-19. TCRdb's table, derived via immunoSEQ multiplex PCR, lists solely in-frame clones and lacks some. The data hold 150,000 to 200,000 clones, with over 80% observed a single time. Sequencing was carried out using peripheral blood. These receptors originate from a young woman with acute or convalescent COVID-19.

The gene calls are TRBV5-6 and TRBJ2-7, with D possibly matching TRBD2 (6 bases). The V gene's germline CDR1 is SGHDT and CDR2 YYEEEE. Between the trimmed V and J ends, which lost 4 bases and 3 bases, there was a span of 17 bases. CDR3 length: 15 amino acids. The chain's CDR3 is CASSRGPGDLYEQYF. The CDR3 DNA reads TGTGCCAGCAGCCGCGGTCCGGGGGACCTCTACGAGCAGTACTTC. The variable domain in full, with the rest retrieved from reference TRBV5-6 and TRBJ2-7, is DAGVTQSPTHLIKTRGQQVTLRCSPKSGHDTVSWYQQALGQGPQFIFQYYEEEERQRGNFPDRFSGHQFPNYSSELNVNALLLGDSALYLCASSRGPGDLYEQYFGPGTRLTVT.

About this clone itself: This same CDR3 is encoded by further DNA sequences in the sample. The V gene is TRBV5-4, the J gene TRBJ1-1; D is possibly TRBD1 (5 bases). V was cut by 4 bases and J by 1 base, with 8 bases left in between. This CDR3 region has 13 residues. Germline V gene lookup returns CDR1 SGHNT and CDR2 YYREEE (reference sequence). The chain's CDR3 is CASSPGGNTEAFF. The CDR3 coding sequence is TGTGCCAGCAGCCCCGGGGGGAACACTGAAGCTTTCTTT.

This sequence joins TRBV15 and TRBJ2-1, with a weak D call TRBD1 (5 bases). This CDR3 comprises 14 residues. Germline values: CDR1 LNHNV, CDR2 YYDKDF (reference sequence). Deletions cut 3 bases from V and 4 bases from J, with 10 bases between. The CDR3 bases are TGTGCCACCAGCAGGGGGCGCGGATACAATGAGCAGTTCTTC. Translating gives CATSRGRGYNEQFF.

This clone was counted a single time. This rearrangement joins TRBV7-2 to TRBJ2-7, with D perhaps TRBD2 (6 bases). Trimming stripped 2 bases from V and 2 bases from J, with 13 bases between. The CDR3 has 15 residues. CDR1 is SGHTA, CDR2 FQGNSA, per germline. The CDR3 DNA follows: TGTGCCAGCAGCTTAACCGGGGACTCCCCCTACGAGCAGTACTTC. It is translated as CASSLTGDSPYEQYF.

The chain recombines TRBV7-9 with TRBJ1-4; D gene unclear. The germline CDR1 and CDR2 sequences are SEHNR and FQNEAQ (reference sequence). Trimming cost V 6 bases and J 6 bases, with 14 bases left between them. The CDR3 sequence is 14 residues long. As DNA, the CDR3 is TGTGCCAGCAGTCGGGATCGCGTTCATGAAAAACTGTTTTTT. This translates into CASSRDRVHEKLFF.

This chain uses TRBV12-5 with TRBJ1-5; perhaps TRBD1 as D (6 bases). Trimming took off 7 bases at V and 1 base at J, with 8 bases between the two ends. From germline, CDR1 is LGHNT and CDR2 FRNRAP. The length of the CDR3 is 13 residues. The CDR3 sequence: CASAQGSNQPQHF. The CDR3 bases are TGTGCTAGTGCGCAGGGGAGCAATCAGCCCCAGCATTTT.

The chain is built from TRBV6-5 and TRBJ1-1, with D tentatively TRBD1 (5 bases). Trimming took off 6 bases at V and 4 bases at J, with 12 bases between the two ends. Germline loops: CDR1 MNHEY, CDR2 SVGAGI. CDR3 length: 13 amino acids. The DNA for the CDR3 is TGTGCCAGCAGCCCAAGGGGTCCCACTGAAGCTTTCTTT. It translates to CASSPRGPTEAFF.

This chain joins TRBV3-1 (or the pseudogene TRBV3-2) and TRBJ1-6; perhaps TRBD1 as D (5 bases). This CDR3 spans 16 amino acids. Per germline, CDR1 LGHDT and CDR2 YNNKEL (reference sequence). V shed 4 bases and J shed 9 bases, with 19 bases lying between them. CDR3: CASSLRMGGGGSPLHF. CDR3 sequence (DNA): TGTGCCAGCAGCCTCCGAATGGGTGGCGGGGGTTCACCCCTCCACTTT.

The rearrangement links TRBV5-4 to TRBJ2-7; no firm D call. Per the germline V gene, CDR1 is SGHNT and CDR2 is YYREEE (reference sequence). Trimming stripped 4 bases from V and 2 bases from J, with 16 bases between. The CDR3 length is 15 residues. This CDR3 is CASSPEVALPYEQYF. CDR3 in DNA: TGTGCCAGCAGCCCTGAAGTGGCCCTTCCCTACGAGCAGTACTTC.

This clone was found once. This chain uses TRBV19 with TRBJ2-7, with D hard to call. The V gene's germline CDR1 is LNHDA and CDR2 SQIVND (reference sequence). V was trimmed by 5 bases and J by 0 bases, leaving 8 bases between them. The CDR3 covers 13 residues. CDR3 nucleotides: TGTGCCAGTAGTGCCGCGGACTCCTACGAGCAGTACTTC. Protein product: CASSAADSYEQYF.

Only one count was recorded for this clone. V is TRBV28 and J is TRBJ2-1; D is unclear. V gave up 3 bases and J gave up 0 bases, with 6 bases separating them. The CDR3 runs to 14 residues. Germline V gene lookup returns CDR1 MDHEN and CDR2 SYDVKM. CDR3 DNA sequence: TGTGCCAGCAGTTTGATGAGCTCCTACAATGAGCAGTTCTTC. It yields the protein CASSLMSSYNEQFF.

This clone was seen more than once but under ten times. J is TRBJ1-1 and V is TRBV3-1 (or the pseudogene TRBV3-2); D uncertain. Between the trimmed V and J ends, which lost 2 bases and 2 bases, there was a span of 6 bases. Germline assignment: CDR1 LGHDT and CDR2 YNNKEL (reference sequence). The length of the CDR3 is 13 residues. This chain's CDR3 is CASSQSYNTEAFF. As DNA, the CDR3 is TGTGCCAGCAGCCAATCGTATAACACTGAAGCTTTCTTT.

The V gene is TRBV19, the J gene TRBJ1-4; TRBD1 matches 8 bases. This CDR3 is built from 14 residues. Germline V gene sequence: CDR1 LNHDA, CDR2 SQIVND (reference sequence). After removal of 5 bases from V and 6 bases from J, the junction contained 5 bases not matched to a gene. DNA for the CDR3: TGTGCCAGTAGTTGGACAGGGCAGGATGAAAAACTGTTTTTT. This gives the protein CASSWTGQDEKLFF.

This clone was seen once. The gene calls are TRBV20-1 and TRBJ2-3; D may be TRBD2 (5 bases). Looked up from germline, CDR1 is DFQATT and CDR2 is SNEGSKA (reference sequence). CDR3 size: 14 residues. Trimming stripped 3 bases from V and 1 base from J, with 11 bases between. In DNA form, the CDR3 reads TGCAGTGCTAGTACCAGCGGTCGCACAGATACGCAGTATTTT. Residues: CSASTSGRTDTQYF.

The gene calls are TRBV28 and TRBJ2-5; the D is unclear. The CDR3 extends over 13 amino acids. Looked up from germline, CDR1 is MDHEN and CDR2 is SYDVKM. V was clipped by 1 base and J by 0 bases, with 3 bases between them. CDR3 bases: TGTGCCAGCAGTTTATACTACCAAGAGACCCAGTACTTC. This encodes CASSLYYQETQYF.

The chain links TRBV6-2 or TRBV6-3 to TRBJ1-3; D call uncertain. V was cut by 2 bases and J by 3 bases, with 8 bases left in between. Germline CDR1 MNHEY, CDR2 SVGEGT. The CDR3 is made up of 14 amino acids. The CDR3 DNA reads as TGTGCCAGCAGTTACAACACGTATGGAAACACCATATATTTT. The encoded protein is CASSYNTYGNTIYF.

This rearrangement joins TRBV7-2 to TRBJ2-1; 9 nucleotides align to TRBD2. The V and J ends lost 8 bases and 7 bases, in that order; junction bases with no gene match: 6. Germline values: CDR1 SGHTA, CDR2 FQGNSA. The CDR3 runs 13 residues. The CDR3: CASRGGRGNEQFF. Here the CDR3 DNA reads TGTGCCAGCCGGGGCGGGAGGGGTAATGAGCAGTTCTTC.

This chain joins TRBV27 and TRBJ2-1, with D possibly TRBD2 on 6 matching bases. Trimming left V 8 bases short and J 15 bases short, with 26 bases between. Per germline, CDR1 MNHEY and CDR2 SMNVEV (reference sequence). The CDR3 contains 14 residues. The DNA for the CDR3 is TGTGCCAGCTCCTCCGGAGGGCACCTAGGGGCGGGGTTCTTC. It codes for CASSSGGHLGAGFF.

The gene calls are TRBV24-1 and TRBJ1-1; TRBD1 agrees at 7 bases. The CDR3 sequence is 13 residues long. The V and J ends lost 9 bases and 5 bases, in that order; junction bases with no gene match: 8. Germline CDR1 and CDR2: KGHDR and SFDVKD. Written as DNA, the CDR3 is TGTGCCACCGAAGACAGGGCTGGGACTGAAGCTTTCTTT. Translating gives CATEDRAGTEAFF.

The CDR3 DNA follows: TGTGCCAGCAGCCGGGACAGTAATGAAAAACTGTTTTTT. This translates into CASSRDSNEKLFF. The chain joins TRBV2 to TRBJ1-4; 7 nucleotides line up with TRBD1. The length of the CDR3 is 13 residues. Unmatched junction bases numbered 2, after V lost 6 bases and J lost 4 bases. CDR1 and CDR2 (germline): SNHLY, FYNNEI.

This clone appeared a few times. V is TRBV11-1 and J is TRBJ1-1, with no clear D. The germline gives CDR1 SGHAT, CDR2 FQDESV (reference sequence). CDR3 length: 14 amino acids. Trimming cost V 3 bases and J 0 bases, with 8 bases left between them. The CDR3 loop reads CASSFGEVNTEAFF. CDR3 DNA: TGTGCCAGCAGCTTCGGGGAGGTGAACACTGAAGCTTTCTTT.